The sequence of this T cell receptor beta chain was determined in a study of cytomegalovirus exposure and HLA in healthy donors. This PCR relied on a set of 60 Vbeta primers and 13 Jbeta primers. Using immunoSEQ multiplex PCR, the repertoire was profiled, and TCRdb retains in-frame clones only, with some absent. The repertoire table contains roughly 80,000 clones. Trimming took 1 base from V and 0 from J, leaving 16 bases between them. Germline V CDR1 and CDR2: SEHNR, FQNEAQ (reference sequence). CDR3 size: 18 residues. This receptor was obtained from a girl aged 5 to 17 in good health and CMV-seropositive. The specimen was PBMCs. This chain connects TRBV7-9 to TRBJ1-5, with a weak D call TRBD1 (5 bases). The CDR3 protein is CASSLGIGVAPSNQPQHF. CDR3 coding DNA: TGTGCCAGCAGCTTAGGGATAGGGGTCGCCCCTAGCAATCAGCCCCAGCATTTT.